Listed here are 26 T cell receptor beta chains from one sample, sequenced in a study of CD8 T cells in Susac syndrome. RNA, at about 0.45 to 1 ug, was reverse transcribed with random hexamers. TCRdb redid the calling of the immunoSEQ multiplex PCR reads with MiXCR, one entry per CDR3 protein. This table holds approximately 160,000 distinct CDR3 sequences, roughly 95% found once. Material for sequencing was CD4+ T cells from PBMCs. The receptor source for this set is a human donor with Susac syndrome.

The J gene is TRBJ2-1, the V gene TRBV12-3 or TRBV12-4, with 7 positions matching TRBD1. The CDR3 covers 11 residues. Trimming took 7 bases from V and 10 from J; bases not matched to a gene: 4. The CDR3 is CASKQGNEQFF. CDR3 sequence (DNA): TGTGCCAGCAAACAGGGGAACGAGCAGTTCTTC.

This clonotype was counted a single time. For the CDR3, the DNA is TGTGCCAGCAGCTTAGACACCAGCTCCTACAATGAGCAGTTCTTC. This encodes CASSLDTSSYNEQFF. The chain is built from TRBV3-1 and TRBJ2-1; D unresolved. Germline V gene sequence: CDR1 LGHDT, CDR2 YNNKEL (reference sequence). The CDR3 is made up of 15 amino acids. V was cut by 5 bases and J by 0 bases, with 11 bases left in between.

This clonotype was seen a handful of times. This CDR3 reads CASSLGRGGYTF. The CDR3 nucleotides read TGTGCCAGCAGTTTAGGCAGAGGTGGCTACACCTTC. The genes are TRBV12-3 or TRBV12-4 and TRBJ1-2; D is unclear. The CDR3 runs to 12 residues. Trimming shortened V by 1 base and J by 7 bases, and 7 bases separated the two germline ends.

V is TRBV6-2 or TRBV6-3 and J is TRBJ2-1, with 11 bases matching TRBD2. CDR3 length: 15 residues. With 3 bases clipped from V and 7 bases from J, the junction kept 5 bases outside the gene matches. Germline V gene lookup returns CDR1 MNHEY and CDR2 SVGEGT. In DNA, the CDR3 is TGTGCCAGCAGTTATTTAGCGGGGGGGCAAAATGAGCAGTTCTTC. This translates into CASSYLAGGQNEQFF.

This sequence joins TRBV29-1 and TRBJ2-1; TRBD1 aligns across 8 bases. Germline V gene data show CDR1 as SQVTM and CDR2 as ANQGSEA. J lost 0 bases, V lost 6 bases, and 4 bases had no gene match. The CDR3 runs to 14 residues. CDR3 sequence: CSVDGTGSYNEQFF. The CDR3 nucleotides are TGCAGCGTGGACGGGACAGGCTCCTACAATGAGCAGTTCTTC.

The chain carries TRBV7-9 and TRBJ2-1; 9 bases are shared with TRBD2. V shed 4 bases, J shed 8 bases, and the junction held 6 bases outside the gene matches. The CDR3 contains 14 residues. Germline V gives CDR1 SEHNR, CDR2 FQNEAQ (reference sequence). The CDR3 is CASSSGLAWDEQFF. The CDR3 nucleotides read TGTGCCAGCAGCTCCGGACTAGCGTGGGATGAGCAGTTCTTC.

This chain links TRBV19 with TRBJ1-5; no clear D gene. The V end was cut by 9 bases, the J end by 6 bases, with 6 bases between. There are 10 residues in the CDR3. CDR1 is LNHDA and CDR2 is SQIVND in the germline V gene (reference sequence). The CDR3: CASAVQPQHF. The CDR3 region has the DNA TGTGCCAGCGCAGTTCAGCCCCAGCATTTT.

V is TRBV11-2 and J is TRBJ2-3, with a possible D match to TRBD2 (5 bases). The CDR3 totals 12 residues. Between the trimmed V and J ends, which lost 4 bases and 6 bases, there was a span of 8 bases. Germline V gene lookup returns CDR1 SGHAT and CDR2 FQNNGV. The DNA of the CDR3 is TGTGCCAGCAGCTCCAGCGGTGATACGCAGTATTTT. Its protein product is CASSSSGDTQYF.

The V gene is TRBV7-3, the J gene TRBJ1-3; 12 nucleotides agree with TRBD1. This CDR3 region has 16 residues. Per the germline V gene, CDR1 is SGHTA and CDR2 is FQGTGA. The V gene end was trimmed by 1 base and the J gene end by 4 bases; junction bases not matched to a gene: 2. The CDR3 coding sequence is TGTGCCAGCAGCTTAAGGGACAGGGGGCCAGGAAACACCATATATTTT. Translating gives CASSLRDRGPGNTIYF. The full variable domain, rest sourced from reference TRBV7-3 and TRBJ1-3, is GAGVSQTPSNKVTEKGKYVELRCDPISGHTALYWYRQSLGQGPEFLIYFQGTGAADDSGLPNDRFFAVRPEGSVSTLKIQRTERGDSAVYLCASSLRDRGPGNTIYFGEGSWLTVV.

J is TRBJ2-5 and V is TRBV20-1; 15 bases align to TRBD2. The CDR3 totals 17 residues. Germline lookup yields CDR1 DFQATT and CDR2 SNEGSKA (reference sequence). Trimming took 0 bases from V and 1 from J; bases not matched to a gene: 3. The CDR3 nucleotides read TGCAGTGCTAGAGAGGGGGGACTAGCGGGAGGCCAAGAGACCCAGTACTTC. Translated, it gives CSAREGGLAGGQETQYF.

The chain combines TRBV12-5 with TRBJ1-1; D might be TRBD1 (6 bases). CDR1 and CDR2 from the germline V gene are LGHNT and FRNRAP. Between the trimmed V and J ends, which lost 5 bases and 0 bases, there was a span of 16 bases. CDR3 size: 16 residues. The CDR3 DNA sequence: TGTGCTAGTGGTGTCCGGGCCGGACAGCTGAACACTGAAGCTTTCTTT. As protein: CASGVRAGQLNTEAFF.

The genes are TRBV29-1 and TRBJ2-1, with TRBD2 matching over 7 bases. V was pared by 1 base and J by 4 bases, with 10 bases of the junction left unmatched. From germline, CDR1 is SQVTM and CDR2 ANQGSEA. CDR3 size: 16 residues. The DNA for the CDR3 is TGCAGCGTTGAAGGACTAGCAGGAGGCTTATACAATGAGCAGTTCTTC. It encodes CSVEGLAGGLYNEQFF.

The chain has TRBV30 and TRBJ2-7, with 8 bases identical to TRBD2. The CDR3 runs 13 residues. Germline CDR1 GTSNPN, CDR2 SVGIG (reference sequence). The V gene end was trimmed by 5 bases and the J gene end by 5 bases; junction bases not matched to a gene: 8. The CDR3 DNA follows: TGTGCCTGGGAGGAGGCGGGAGGCCACGAGCAGTACTTC. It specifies CAWEEAGGHEQYF.

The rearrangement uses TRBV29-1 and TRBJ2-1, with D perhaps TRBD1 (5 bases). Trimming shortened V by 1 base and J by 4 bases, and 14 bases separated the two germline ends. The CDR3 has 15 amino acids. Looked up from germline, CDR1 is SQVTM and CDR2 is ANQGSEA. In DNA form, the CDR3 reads TGCAGCGTTGAAGGGGTAGAAGGGGTATACAATGAGCAGTTCTTC. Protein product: CSVEGVEGVYNEQFF.

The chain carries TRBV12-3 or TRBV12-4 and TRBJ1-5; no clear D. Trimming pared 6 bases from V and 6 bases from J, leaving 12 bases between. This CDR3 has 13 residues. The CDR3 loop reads CASRGEGGQPQHF. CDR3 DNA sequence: TGTGCCAGCAGGGGAGAGGGTGGTCAGCCCCAGCATTTT.

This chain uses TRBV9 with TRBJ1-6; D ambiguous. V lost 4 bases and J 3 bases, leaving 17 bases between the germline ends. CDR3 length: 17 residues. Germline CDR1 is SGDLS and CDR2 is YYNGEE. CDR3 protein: CASSPSIGGSYNSPLHF. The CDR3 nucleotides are TGTGCCAGCAGCCCCAGCATAGGTGGCAGCTATAATTCACCCCTCCACTTT.

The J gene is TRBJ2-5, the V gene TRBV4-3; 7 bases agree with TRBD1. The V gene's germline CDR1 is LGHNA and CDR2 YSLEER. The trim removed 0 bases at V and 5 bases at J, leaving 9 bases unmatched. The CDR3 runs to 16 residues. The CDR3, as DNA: TGCGCCAGCAGCCAAGATCACAGGGGCAGTTTCGAGACCCAGTACTTC. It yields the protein CASSQDHRGSFETQYF.

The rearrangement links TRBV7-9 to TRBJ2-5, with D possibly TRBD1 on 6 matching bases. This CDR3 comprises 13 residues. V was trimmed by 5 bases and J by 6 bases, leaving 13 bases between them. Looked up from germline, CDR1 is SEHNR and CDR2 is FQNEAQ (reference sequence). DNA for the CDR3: TGTGCCAGCAGCGGCAGGGGAATCCAGACCCAGTACTTC. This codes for CASSGRGIQTQYF.

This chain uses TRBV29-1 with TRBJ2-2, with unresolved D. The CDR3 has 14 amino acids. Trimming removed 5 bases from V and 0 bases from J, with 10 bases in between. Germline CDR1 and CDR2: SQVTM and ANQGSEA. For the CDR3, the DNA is TGCAGCGTTTCCCCCCTAGCGAACACCGGGGAGCTGTTTTTT. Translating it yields CSVSPLANTGELFF.

For the CDR3, the DNA is TGTGCCAGCAGTTACGGGGAGGCTCAGTACGAGCAGTACTTC. Translation: CASSYGEAQYEQYF. The gene calls are TRBV6-6 and TRBJ2-1, with D perhaps matching TRBD2 (6 bases). The last part of the DNA fits TRBJ2-7 better; the J call may be wrong. The germline V gene encodes CDR1 MNHNY and CDR2 SVGAGI (reference sequence). This CDR3 comprises 14 residues.

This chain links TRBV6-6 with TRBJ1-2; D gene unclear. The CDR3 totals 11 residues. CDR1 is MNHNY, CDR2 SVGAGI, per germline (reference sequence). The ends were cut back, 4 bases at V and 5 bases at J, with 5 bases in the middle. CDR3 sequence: CASSSEYGYTF. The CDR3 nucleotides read TGTGCCAGCAGTTCGGAGTATGGCTACACCTTC.

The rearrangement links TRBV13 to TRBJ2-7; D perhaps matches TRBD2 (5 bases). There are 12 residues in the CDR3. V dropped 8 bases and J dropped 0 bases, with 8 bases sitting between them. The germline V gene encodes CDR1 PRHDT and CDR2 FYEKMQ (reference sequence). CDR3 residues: CASEGFSYEQYV. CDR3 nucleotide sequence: TGTGCCAGCGAGGGATTCTCCTACGAGCAGTACGTC.

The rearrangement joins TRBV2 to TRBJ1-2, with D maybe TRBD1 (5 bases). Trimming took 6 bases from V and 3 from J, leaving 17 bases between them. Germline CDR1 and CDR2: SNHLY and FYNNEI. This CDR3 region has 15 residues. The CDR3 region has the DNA TGTGCCAGCAGCGCCCTAAAGGACACAGACTATGGCTACACCTTC. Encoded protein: CASSALKDTDYGYTF.

CDR3 DNA: TGTGCCTGGAGTGGTTCCCCCGAGCAGTACTTC. Residues: CAWSGSPEQYF. The chain is built from TRBV30 and TRBJ2-7; D is ambiguous. CDR1 is GTSNPN and CDR2 is SVGIG in the germline V gene (reference sequence). Trimming shortened V by 1 base and J by 6 bases, and 7 bases separated the two germline ends. The CDR3 totals 11 residues.

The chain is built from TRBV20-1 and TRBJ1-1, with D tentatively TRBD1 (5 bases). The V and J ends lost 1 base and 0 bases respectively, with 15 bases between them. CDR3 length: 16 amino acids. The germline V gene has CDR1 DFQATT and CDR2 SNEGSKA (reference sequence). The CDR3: CSARVTGPPLNTEAFF. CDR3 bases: TGCAGTGCTAGAGTTACAGGCCCCCCGTTGAACACTGAAGCTTTCTTT.

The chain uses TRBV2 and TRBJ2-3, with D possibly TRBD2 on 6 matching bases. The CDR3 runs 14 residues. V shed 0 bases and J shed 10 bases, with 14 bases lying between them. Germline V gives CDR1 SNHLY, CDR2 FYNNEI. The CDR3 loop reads CASSEALRLGAQYF. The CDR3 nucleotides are TGTGCCAGCAGTGAAGCGCTTCGACTAGGGGCGCAGTATTTT.